Presented here are 27 T cell receptor beta chains from one specimen sequenced in a study of T cell responses to AZD1222 COVID-19 vaccine (dated by TCRdb to about 2021). Libraries were prepared through the immunoSEQ multiplex PCR assay. In its TCRdb copy, this immuneACCESS table keeps in-frame sequences only and misses some clones. Where compared with another copy, unresolved V genes explain less than half of these, and the others have no known cause. Counted in this sample were 59,000 or so clones; around 84% of them appeared once. Together, the top ten hold approximately 10% of the sample. The sample's time point, from its label and the paper: baseline before first vaccination. The starting material was peripheral blood, obtained on day 0 of AZD1222 vaccination. The receptors originated from an adult in good health.

The chain carries TRBV5-1 and TRBJ2-7, with D perhaps matching TRBD1 (8 bases). The CDR3 runs to 16 residues. The germline CDR1 and CDR2 sequences are SGHRS and YFSETQ. V was pared by 4 bases and J by 2 bases, with 19 bases between. This CDR3 is CASSPAQGGSTYEQYF. CDR3 DNA: TGCGCCAGCAGCCCCGCACAGGGGGGGTCCACCTACGAGCAGTACTTC.

The gene calls are TRBV5-5 and TRBJ1-2, with D uncertain. CDR1 and CDR2 from the germline V gene are SGHKS and YYEKEE (reference sequence). Deletions cut 1 base from V and 4 bases from J, with 20 bases between. This CDR3 is built from 17 residues. Here the CDR3 DNA reads TGTGCCAGCAGCTTGAACCCATACACGACGGGATCCTATGGCTACACCTTC. Protein: CASSLNPYTTGSYGYTF.

This chain uses TRBV11-2 with TRBJ1-1; D unclear. Trimming stripped 4 bases from V and 1 base from J, with 16 bases between. The CDR3 contains 16 residues. In germline, CDR1 is SGHAT, CDR2 FQNNGV. DNA for the CDR3: TGTGCCAGCAGCTACTGGTCCTTAACGAGGAACACTGAAGCTTTCTTT. This translates into CASSYWSLTRNTEAFF. The full variable domain, completed using reference TRBV11-2 and TRBJ1-1, is EAGVAQSPRYKIIEKRQSVAFWCNPISGHATLYWYQQILGQGPKLLIQFQNNGVVDDSQLPKDRFSAERLKGVDSTLKIQPAKLEDSAVYLCASSYWSLTRNTEAFFGQGTRLTVV.

This clone occurred once. The CDR3 loop reads CASSQIQGANTEAFF. The CDR3 DNA sequence: TGTGCCAGCAGCCAAATACAGGGAGCGAACACTGAAGCTTTCTTT. This chain connects TRBV3-1 (or the pseudogene TRBV3-2) to TRBJ1-1, with D tentatively TRBD1 (6 bases). V was shortened by 2 bases and J by 1 base, with 11 bases between the two germline ends. The V gene's germline CDR1 is LGHDT and CDR2 YNNKEL (reference sequence). This CDR3 has 15 amino acids.

CDR3 in amino acids: CASSARDRGKVNEQFF. In DNA, the CDR3 is TGTGCCAGCAGCGCTCGGGACAGGGGAAAGGTCAATGAGCAGTTCTTC. The chain carries TRBV3-1 (or the pseudogene TRBV3-2) and TRBJ2-1; 10 bases map to TRBD1. This CDR3 has 16 residues. Germline V gene data show CDR1 as LGHDT and CDR2 as YNNKEL (reference sequence). J was trimmed by 6 bases and V by 5 bases; bases with no gene match: 10.

This chain connects TRBV27 to TRBJ2-4; 11 nucleotides align to TRBD2. This CDR3 has 17 amino acids. CDR1 and CDR2 (germline): MNHEY, SMNVEV (reference sequence). V was clipped by 3 bases and J by 4 bases; unmatched bases: 8. The CDR3, as DNA: TGTGCCAGCAGTTTCCTTGCTAGCGGGAGGCATAAAAACATTCAGTACTTC. Its protein product is CASSFLASGRHKNIQYF.

The chain couples TRBV3-1 (or the pseudogene TRBV3-2) to TRBJ1-2; possibly TRBD1 for D (5 bases). CDR1 is LGHDT, CDR2 YNNKEL, per germline (reference sequence). V dropped 3 bases and J dropped 5 bases, with 16 bases sitting between them. This CDR3 has 15 amino acids. CDR3 region: CASSHPGRVGYGYTF. CDR3 bases: TGTGCCAGCAGCCACCCCGGCAGGGTGGGGTATGGCTACACCTTC.

The chain combines TRBV30 with TRBJ2-7; unclear D gene. This CDR3 spans 12 amino acids. CDR1 is GTSNPN, CDR2 SVGIG, per germline (reference sequence). Trimming left V 2 bases short and J 1 base short, with 6 bases between. DNA of the CDR3: TGTGCCTGGAGTTCCCGGTCCTACGAGCAGTACTTC. This encodes CAWSSRSYEQYF. The full variable domain, its missing parts supplied by reference TRBV30 and TRBJ2-7, is SQTIHQWPATLVQPVGSPLSLECTVEGTSNPNLYWYRQAAGRGLQLLFYSVGIGQISSEVPQNLSASRPQDRQFILSSKKLLLSDSGFYLCAWSSRSYEQYFGPGTRLTVT.

The rearrangement uses TRBV7-6 and TRBJ2-1; tentatively, D is TRBD1 (5 bases). V lost 1 base and J lost 7, with 14 bases in between. The CDR3 is 15 amino acids. Germline CDR1 and CDR2: SGHVS and FNYEAQ. Here the CDR3 DNA reads TGTGCCAGCAGCTTAGTTCTCGGGCAGGGAAATGAGCAGTTCTTC. Residues: CASSLVLGQGNEQFF.

The chain links TRBV12-5 to TRBJ2-7; 7 bases are shared with TRBD1. The germline V gene encodes CDR1 LGHNT and CDR2 FRNRAP. Unmatched junction bases numbered 15, after V lost 1 base and J lost 6 bases. CDR3 length: 17 residues. The CDR3 DNA follows: TGTGCTAGTGGTTTGGGACCCCTACCATTGACAGGGTCCGAGCAGTACTTC. Translated: CASGLGPLPLTGSEQYF.

V and J are TRBV5-1 and TRBJ2-2; D not certain. This CDR3 is built from 15 residues. Between the trimmed V and J ends, which lost 2 bases and 3 bases, there was a span of 11 bases. Looked up from germline, CDR1 is SGHRS and CDR2 is YFSETQ. CDR3 region: CASSFSTADTGELFF. The CDR3 region has the DNA TGCGCCAGCAGCTTTAGCACGGCGGACACCGGGGAGCTGTTTTTT.

The chain uses TRBV7-2 and TRBJ1-1; a possible D gene is TRBD1 (6 bases). The germline CDR1 and CDR2 sequences are SGHTA and FQGNSA. The V end was cut by 1 base, the J end by 5 bases, with 17 bases between. This CDR3 region has 16 residues. DNA of the CDR3: TGTGCCAGCAGCTTAGTGCCCAGGGGTCAAGGGACTGAAGCTTTCTTT. Translating it yields CASSLVPRGQGTEAFF.

CDR3 DNA sequence: TGTGCCAGCAGTACCCGCGACAGGGGTTATAGCAATCAGCCCCAGCATTTT. Amino acid sequence: CASSTRDRGYSNQPQHF. The rearrangement uses TRBV6-2 or TRBV6-3 and TRBJ1-5; 8 nucleotides match TRBD1. Germline trimming cut 5 bases from V and 0 bases from J; bases unmatched to any gene: 9. The CDR3 extends over 17 amino acids. Germline CDR1 is MNHEY and CDR2 is SVGEGT.

This clone was detected once. The chain carries TRBV6-2 or TRBV6-3 and TRBJ2-7, with 7 positions matching TRBD2. The CDR3 runs to 12 residues. Germline-derived CDR1 and CDR2 are MNHEY and SVGEGT. The CDR3 sequence: CASSYDSGPYWV. CDR3 DNA: TGTGCCAGCAGTTACGATAGCGGGCCCTATTGGGTC.

The V call is TRBV3-1 (or the pseudogene TRBV3-2), the J call TRBJ2-2; 8 nucleotides match TRBD1. The CDR3 spans 15 residues. CDR1 and CDR2 from the germline V gene are LGHDT and YNNKEL (reference sequence). The trim removed 1 base at V and 4 bases at J, leaving 2 bases unmatched. CDR3 protein: CASSQGTGSTGELFF. For the CDR3, the DNA is TGTGCCAGCAGCCAAGGGACAGGGAGCACCGGGGAGCTGTTTTTT.

The chain links TRBV18 to TRBJ2-1; TRBD2 might be the D (7 bases). This CDR3 is built from 15 residues. Germline CDR1 KGHSH, CDR2 LQKENI. The V end lost 2 bases, the J end lost 3 bases, and 11 bases lay between the germline ends. CDR3 in DNA: TGTGCCAGCTCACCAATGGGGGGGCTCTACAATGAGCAGTTCTTC. Encoded protein: CASSPMGGLYNEQFF.

A few counts support this clone. The gene calls are TRBV2 and TRBJ1-4, with D maybe TRBD1 (6 bases). The CDR3 has 15 amino acids. Germline CDR1 is SNHLY and CDR2 is FYNNEI. The germline V and J ends were trimmed by 4 bases and 1 base, with 10 bases remaining between them. CDR3 region: CASSAIQGTNEKLFF. Here the CDR3 DNA reads TGTGCCAGCAGTGCAATACAGGGAACTAATGAAAAACTGTTTTTT.

V gene TRBV9 combines with J gene TRBJ1-2; the D gene is possibly TRBD1 (6 bases). Germline V gene lookup returns CDR1 SGDLS and CDR2 YYNGEE. Trimming removed 4 bases from V and 4 bases from J, with 17 bases in between. There are 15 residues in the CDR3. As DNA, the CDR3 is TGTGCCAGCAGCCAACCAGAGGGGGTTGGCTATGGCTACACCTTC. It codes for CASSQPEGVGYGYTF.

The CDR3 loop is CASSRSLGDTGELFF. Here the CDR3 DNA reads TGTGCCAGCAGCCGGAGTCTGGGGGACACCGGGGAGCTGTTTTTT. This chain connects TRBV5-4 to TRBJ2-2; the D call may be TRBD1 or TRBD2 (5 bases each). V was clipped by 4 bases and J by 3 bases, with 13 bases between them. In germline, CDR1 is SGHNT, CDR2 YYREEE (reference sequence). The CDR3 runs 15 residues. The full variable domain, in which reference TRBV5-4 and TRBJ2-2 provide the parts outside the CDR3, is ETGVTQSPTHLIKTRGQQVTLRCSSQSGHNTVSWYQQALGQGPQFIFQYYREEENGRGNFPPRFSGLQFPNYSSELNVNALELDDSALYLCASSRSLGDTGELFFGEGSRLTVL.

The CDR3 is CAWREDKDEKLFF. CDR3 in DNA: TGTGCCTGGAGGGAGGACAAGGATGAAAAACTGTTTTTT. V usage is TRBV30 and J usage is TRBJ1-4; D might be TRBD1 (5 bases). The V and J ends lost 3 bases and 6 bases respectively, with 11 bases between them. The CDR3 runs to 13 residues. The germline V gene encodes CDR1 GTSNPN and CDR2 SVGIG (reference sequence).

In DNA form, the CDR3 reads TGTGCCAGCAGCCTACTGGGGGGAGGAACTGAAGCTTTCTTT. This codes for CASSLLGGGTEAFF. The chain recombines TRBV7-2 with TRBJ1-1; perhaps TRBD1 as D (5 bases). CDR1 and CDR2 (germline): SGHTA, FQGNSA. V gave up 5 bases and J gave up 5 bases, with 15 bases separating them. The CDR3 is 14 residues long. The variable domain in full, with the rest retrieved from reference TRBV7-2 and TRBJ1-1, is GAGVSQSPSNKVTEKGKDVELRCDPISGHTALYWYRQSLGQGLEFLIYFQGNSAPDKSGLPSDRFSAERTGGSVSTLTIQRTQQEDSAVYLCASSLLGGGTEAFFGQGTRLTVV.

V usage is TRBV3-1 (or the pseudogene TRBV3-2) and J usage is TRBJ1-6; D possibly corresponds to TRBD1 (5 bases). Germline CDR1 LGHDT, CDR2 YNNKEL (reference sequence). CDR3 length equals 14 residues. Trimming shortened V by 2 bases and J by 12 bases, and 14 bases separated the two germline ends. CDR3 coding DNA: TGTGCCAGCAGCCAATTCCGGGACGGCCGACCCCTCCACTTT. This gives the protein CASSQFRDGRPLHF.

Only a few counts were recorded for this clone. The V call is TRBV6-4, the J call TRBJ2-4, with 10 nucleotides matching TRBD2. The germline V gene has CDR1 MRHNA and CDR2 SNTAGT. The CDR3 is 13 amino acids. The junction had 6 bases not matched to a gene; V was cut back by 3 bases and J by 13 bases. The chain's CDR3 is CASSEKRTSGQYF. DNA for the CDR3: TGTGCCAGCAGTGAGAAAAGGACTAGCGGACAGTACTTC.

The gene calls are TRBV18 and TRBJ1-1; 10 nucleotides line up with TRBD1. J lost 1 base, V lost 3 bases, and 8 bases had no gene match. The CDR3 covers 17 residues. Germline-derived CDR1 and CDR2 are KGHSH and LQKENI. The DNA for the CDR3 is TGTGCCAGCTCACCGTTGAGACAGGGGGCTGAGAACACTGAAGCTTTCTTT. Amino acid sequence: CASSPLRQGAENTEAFF. Full variable domain (rest looked up from reference TRBV18 and TRBJ1-1): NAGVMQNPRHLVRRRGQEARLRCSPMKGHSHVYWYRQLPEEGLKFMVYLQKENIIDESGMPKERFSAEFPKEGPSILRIQQVVRGDSAAYFCASSPLRQGAENTEAFFGQGTRLTVV.

This sequence joins TRBV19 and TRBJ1-2; tentatively, D is TRBD1 (5 bases). Germline V gene lookup returns CDR1 LNHDA and CDR2 SQIVND (reference sequence). CDR3 size: 15 residues. Trimming cost V 2 bases and J 6 bases, with 16 bases left between them. CDR3 bases: TGTGCCAGTAGTATAAACTTCGGTCAGGGAAATGGCTACACCTTC. Translated, it gives CASSINFGQGNGYTF.

The chain has TRBV6-5 and TRBJ2-1; 10 positions agree with TRBD2. The V gene's germline CDR1 is MNHEY and CDR2 SVGAGI. CDR3 length: 11 residues. Unmatched junction bases numbered 6, after V lost 8 bases and J lost 14 bases. CDR3 coding DNA: TGTGCCAGCGACCTAGCGGGAGTTAAGTTCTTC. Protein: CASDLAGVKFF.

The rearrangement joins TRBV6-5 to TRBJ1-2, with D possibly matching TRBD1 (5 bases). This CDR3 comprises 14 residues. The germline gives CDR1 MNHEY, CDR2 SVGAGI. The V end was cut by 2 bases, the J end by 3 bases, with 10 bases between. The chain's CDR3 is CASSYVPGDYGYTF. CDR3 bases: TGTGCCAGCAGTTACGTTCCGGGGGACTATGGCTACACCTTC.